This record looks at one T cell receptor beta chain sequence and its context. Its antigen remains unidentified. This CDR3 region has 14 residues. With 1 base removed from V and 3 bases from J, the gap between germline ends came to 9 bases. Germline loops: CDR1 SQVTM, CDR2 ANQGSEA. The study ran its PCR with 60 Vbeta and 13 Jbeta primers. The protocol was immunoSEQ multiplex PCR, while the TCRdb copy is restricted to in-frame clones and leaves out a portion. The sample includes under 65,000 clones, approximately 84% of them seen just once. These data originate in a study of cytomegalovirus exposure and HLA in healthy donors. Findings and caveats of the study: CMV serostatus was the only recorded immune exposure for donors. An analysis done earlier found most TCR beta V segments productive about 87% or about 30% of the time. An analysis that came later showed most CMV-associated TCR beta chains appearing HLA-restricted.

This clonotype was obtained from a man aged 50 or older in good health and CMV-seronegative. Sequencing used PBMCs. V usage is TRBV29-1 and J usage is TRBJ2-2; D call uncertain. CDR3 region: CSVEARSDTGELFF. The DNA of the CDR3 is TGCAGCGTTGAAGCCAGGTCCGACACCGGGGAGCTGTTTTTT.